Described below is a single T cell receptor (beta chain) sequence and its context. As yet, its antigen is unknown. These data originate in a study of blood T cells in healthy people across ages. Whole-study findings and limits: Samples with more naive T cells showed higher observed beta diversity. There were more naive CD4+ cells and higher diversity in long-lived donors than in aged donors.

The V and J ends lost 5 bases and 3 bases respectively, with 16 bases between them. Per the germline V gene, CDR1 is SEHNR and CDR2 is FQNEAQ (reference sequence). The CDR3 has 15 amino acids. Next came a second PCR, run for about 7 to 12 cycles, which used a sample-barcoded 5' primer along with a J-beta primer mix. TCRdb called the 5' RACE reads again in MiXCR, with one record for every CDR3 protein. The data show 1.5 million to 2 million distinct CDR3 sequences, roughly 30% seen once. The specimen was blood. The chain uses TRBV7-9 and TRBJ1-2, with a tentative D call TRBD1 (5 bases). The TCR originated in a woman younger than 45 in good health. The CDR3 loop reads CASSATPGNHYGYTF. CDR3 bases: TGTGCCAGCAGCGCCACCCCAGGGAATCACTATGGCTACACCTTC.